Below are 26 T cell receptor beta chains sequenced from a single sample in a study of CD8+CD57+ T cells in acquired aplastic anemia. Patients chosen for sequencing had shown CD8+CD57+ cell expansion by flow cytometry. Both TCR beta VDJ combination and CDR3 sequence profiling were carried out. Genomic DNA was the template for this profiling. MiXCR, applied by TCRdb to the reads, yields one record per CDR3 protein. Of some 170,000 distinct CDR3 sequences detected, around 50% appear once; the ten largest clones hold roughly 1.1%. Sequencing input: sorted CD4+, CD8+, or CD8+CD57+ T cells (not recorded which) from PBMCs. Every receptor here comes from a human donor with aplastic anemia.

The chain employs TRBV5-4 and TRBJ2-7; the D gene is possibly TRBD1 (6 bases). V lost 3 bases and J 5 bases, leaving 15 bases between the germline ends. This CDR3 has 14 amino acids. Germline V CDR1 and CDR2: SGHNT, YYREEE (reference sequence). The CDR3 DNA follows: TGTGCCAGCAGCTCCACCAGTACAGGGAACGAGCAGTACTTC. It yields the protein CASSSTSTGNEQYF.

This clonotype was detected many times. The chain combines TRBV5-1 with TRBJ2-3; D is uncertain. From germline, CDR1 is SGHRS and CDR2 YFSETQ. The V end was cut by 4 bases, the J end by 0 bases, with 6 bases between. The CDR3 contains 13 residues. CDR3 residues: CASSPTSTDTQYF. CDR3 DNA: TGCGCCAGCAGCCCCACTAGCACAGATACGCAGTATTTT.

This rearrangement joins TRBV15 to TRBJ2-1; the match to TRBD2 covers 8 bases. CDR1 LNHNV and CDR2 YYDKDF come from the germline V gene (reference sequence). The V segment lost 0 bases and the J segment 6 bases; nucleotides outside the gene matches: 4. CDR3 length equals 15 residues. CDR3 in DNA: TGTGCCACCAGCAGAGATCGGCTAGCGGGCAATGAGCAGTTCTTC. This codes for CATSRDRLAGNEQFF.

V usage is TRBV7-3 and J usage is TRBJ2-7; 9 bases map to TRBD1. Trimming at V came to 5 bases and at J to 2 bases, leaving 7 bases not matched to a gene. The germline V gene encodes CDR1 SGHTA and CDR2 FQGTGA. This CDR3 has 15 residues. Here the CDR3 DNA reads TGTGCCAGCAGCGCCGGACAGGGGCCCCCCTACGAGCAGTACTTC. It is translated as CASSAGQGPPYEQYF.

The chain carries TRBV10-3 and TRBJ2-2; TRBD1 is a possible D gene (5 bases). The germline V gene encodes CDR1 ENHRY and CDR2 SYGVKD. CDR3 length: 16 residues. Trimming shortened V by 0 bases and J by 0 bases, and 8 bases separated the two germline ends. For the CDR3, the DNA is TGTGCCATCAGTGAGTCGGCAGGGTCGAACACCGGGGAGCTGTTTTTT. Its protein is CAISESAGSNTGELFF.

The rearrangement links TRBV24-1 to TRBJ2-5; perhaps TRBD1 as D (7 bases). Germline-derived CDR1 and CDR2 are KGHDR and SFDVKD. The CDR3 has 13 residues. Deletions cut 5 bases from V and 5 bases from J, with 11 bases between. The CDR3 region is CATSAAGGETQYF. CDR3 sequence (DNA): TGTGCCACCAGTGCGGCAGGGGGGGAGACCCAGTACTTC.

As concerns this clonotype: One junction end disagrees with the germline gene, perhaps due to a read error. The chain joins TRBV7-9 to TRBJ1-2, with unresolved D. The CDR3 consists of 13 residues. In germline, CDR1 is SEHNR, CDR2 FQNEAQ (reference sequence). CDR3 DNA: TGTGCCAGCAGCTTCAGTTCTAACTATGGCTACGCCTTC. Its translation: CASSFSSNYGYAF. The full variable domain, in which reference TRBV7-9 and TRBJ1-2 provide the parts outside the CDR3, is DTGVSQNPRHKITKRGQNVTFRCDPISEHNRLYWYRQTLGQGPEFLTYFQNEAQLEKSRLLSDRFSAERPKGSFSTLEIQRTEQGDSAMYLCASSFSSNYGYAFGSGTRLTVV.

In its sample, this clonotype was seen a few times. The rearrangement joins TRBV20-1 to TRBJ1-3, with no clear D. Trimming cost V 6 bases and J 0 bases, with 6 bases left between them. The CDR3 has 12 residues. Germline assignment: CDR1 DFQATT and CDR2 SNEGSKA (reference sequence). The CDR3 DNA follows: TGCAGTGCCGGGGACTCTGGAAACACCATATATTTT. Translating gives CSAGDSGNTIYF.

This clonotype was counted at least ten times. J is TRBJ2-7 and V is TRBV2; 10 bases align to TRBD2. J lost 7 bases, V lost 6 bases, and 9 bases had no gene match. CDR1 SNHLY and CDR2 FYNNEI come from the germline V gene. The CDR3 has 14 amino acids. The CDR3 loop is CASRQAGLASEQYF. The CDR3 DNA reads TGTGCCAGCAGGCAGGCGGGACTAGCGAGTGAGCAGTACTTC.

This clonotype was observed a single time. The rearrangement joins TRBV12-3 or TRBV12-4 to TRBJ2-7; D remains ambiguous. Between the trimmed V and J ends, which lost 3 bases and 2 bases, there was a span of 14 bases. The CDR3 spans 15 residues. CDR3: CASSFPYLGAYEQYF. The CDR3 nucleotides are TGTGCCAGCAGTTTTCCGTACCTGGGCGCCTACGAGCAGTACTTC.

This clonotype is a singleton in its sample. An end of the junction does not agree with germline; a read error may underlie this. The chain joins TRBV20-1 to TRBJ2-7; 9 nucleotides line up with TRBD1. Germline assignment: CDR1 DFQATT and CDR2 SNEGSKA (reference sequence). CDR3 length: 14 amino acids. The CDR3 sequence: CSAGKGTGIYERHF. CDR3 coding DNA: TGCAGTGCCGGTAAAGGGACAGGGATCTACGAGCGGCACTTC.

As for this clonotype: Just one base apart from a much larger clone, this may be a read error. This CDR3 is missing its conserved last phenylalanine or tryptophan, likely due to a read error. The chain employs TRBV6-4 and TRBJ2-1; unclear D gene. The CDR3 is made up of 12 amino acids. Looked up from germline, CDR1 is MRHNA and CDR2 is SNTAGT. Trimming pared 5 bases from V and 7 bases from J, leaving 9 bases between. CDR3 in amino acids: CASSYPRNEQFL. The CDR3 coding sequence is TGTGCCAGCAGTTACCCGCGGAATGAGCAGTTCCTC.

Many counts were recorded for this clonotype. The chain combines TRBV12-3 or TRBV12-4 with TRBJ2-3, with 10 bases identical to TRBD2. V shed 1 base, J shed 1 base, and the junction held 2 bases outside the gene matches. The CDR3 length is 16 residues. The DNA of the CDR3 is TGTGCCAGCAGTTTAGAAAGCGGGGGGGGCACAGATACGCAGTATTTT. Translation gives CASSLESGGGTDTQYF.

The rearrangement uses TRBV7-2 and TRBJ1-6; no reliable D call. The CDR3 length is 13 residues. Trimming took off 1 base at V and 10 bases at J, with 8 bases between the two ends. From germline, CDR1 is SGHTA and CDR2 FQGNSA. CDR3 DNA sequence: TGTGCCAGCAGCTTAGGATACCAGTCACCCCTCCACTTT. It translates to CASSLGYQSPLHF.

In the case of this clonotype: One base away lies a much larger clone, so this may be a sequencing read error. The chain is built from TRBV6-1 and TRBJ2-7; D may be TRBD1 or TRBD2 (5 bases each). Trimming stripped 4 bases from V and 0 bases from J, with 13 bases between. This CDR3 contains 15 residues. Germline V lookup: CDR1 MNHNS, CDR2 SASEGT. The CDR3 reads CASSVGEGSSYEQYV. The DNA of the CDR3 is TGTGCCAGCAGTGTCGGCGAGGGGAGCTCCTACGAGCAGTACGTC.

This clonotype was counted once. The CDR3 does not close with the conserved phenylalanine or tryptophan, likely indicating a read error. The chain combines TRBV2 with TRBJ2-5; 7 bases match TRBD2. The CDR3 covers 11 residues. Germline CDR1 is SNHLY and CDR2 is FYNNEI. CDR3 coding DNA: TGCGCCAGCGGGGTTGGGGAGACCCAGTACTCC. It specifies CASGVGETQYS.

The chain joins TRBV29-1 to TRBJ1-6, with 9 bases aligning to TRBD1. J gave up 7 bases and V 5 bases, and 6 bases lay outside the gene matches. From germline, CDR1 is SQVTM and CDR2 ANQGSEA. The CDR3 loop spans 14 amino acids. The CDR3 bases are TGCAGCGTTTCTGGACAGGGGCGGAATTCACCCCTCCACTTT. Protein product: CSVSGQGRNSPLHF. The full variable domain, in which reference TRBV29-1 and TRBJ1-6 provide the parts outside the CDR3, is SAVISQKPSRDICQRGTSLTIQCQVDSQVTMMFWYRQQPGQSLTLIATANQGSEATYESGFVIDKFPISRPNLTFSTLTVSNMSPEDSSIYLCSVSGQGRNSPLHFGNGTRLTVT.

Concerning this clonotype: A much larger clone differs from this one at a single base, so this may be a read error. The V call is TRBV10-2, the J call TRBJ1-1; no reliable D call. Between the trimmed V and J ends, which lost 6 bases and 3 bases, there was a span of 14 bases. CDR1 and CDR2 (germline): WSHSY, SAAADI. The CDR3 runs to 14 residues. This CDR3 reads CASSPGVLDTEAFF. CDR3 bases: TGCGCCAGCAGCCCCGGGGTGTTAGACACTGAAGCTTTCTTT.

Concerning this clonotype itself: A much larger clone lies a single base off, so this may be a read error. This chain uses TRBV2 with TRBJ2-7, with a weak D call TRBD2 (5 bases). This CDR3 has 12 residues. Germline loops: CDR1 SNHLY, CDR2 FYNNEI. CDR3 sequence reads: CASNRGDTVLDF. The DNA for the CDR3 is TGTGCCAGCAACCGGGGAGATACTGTTCTGGACTTC. The variable domain in full, completed from reference TRBV2 and TRBJ2-7, reads EPEVTQTPSHQVTQMGQEVILRCVPISNHLYFYWYRQILGQKVEFLVSFYNNEISEKSEIFDDQFSVERPDGSNFTLKIRSTKLEDSAMYFCASNRGDTVLDFGPGTRLTVT.

The rearrangement uses TRBV7-6 and TRBJ1-2; D may be TRBD1 (5 bases). The CDR3 sequence is 13 residues long. CDR1 and CDR2 from the germline V gene are SGHVS and FNYEAQ. Trimming shortened V by 3 bases and J by 8 bases, and 13 bases separated the two germline ends. CDR3 protein: CASSFGDAGGYTF. Written as DNA, the CDR3 is TGTGCCAGCAGCTTCGGGGACGCAGGCGGCTACACCTTC.

This chain links TRBV15 with TRBJ1-6, with unresolved D. V lost 1 base and J 9 bases, leaving 7 bases between the germline ends. This CDR3 is 13 amino acids long. Germline-derived CDR1 and CDR2 are LNHNV and YYDKDF (reference sequence). CDR3 amino acids: CATSRVGGSPLHF. The DNA of the CDR3 is TGTGCCACCAGCAGAGTTGGAGGTTCACCCCTCCACTTT.

This clonotype was counted many times. CDR3 loop: CASSSAREYYEQYF. The CDR3 bases are TGTGCCAGCAGCTCGGCGAGGGAATACTACGAGCAGTACTTC. The chain is built from TRBV7-9 and TRBJ2-7, with a weak D call TRBD2 (5 bases). The CDR3 length is 14 residues. Germline CDR1 SEHNR, CDR2 FQNEAQ (reference sequence). With 4 bases removed from V and 3 bases from J, the gap between germline ends came to 13 bases.

As for this clonotype: Given the absence of the conserved phenylalanine or tryptophan at the CDR3 end, a read error is likely. V gene TRBV6-2 or TRBV6-3 combines with J gene TRBJ2-2; 12 bases are shared with TRBD1. From germline, CDR1 is MNHEY and CDR2 SVGEGT. This CDR3 is 16 amino acids long. The V and J ends lost 7 bases and 1 base, in that order; junction bases with no gene match: 4. The CDR3 loop reads CASKGQGAMNTGELFL. The CDR3 region has the DNA TGTGCCAGCAAGGGACAGGGGGCGATGAACACCGGGGAGCTGTTTCTT.

This clonotype was counted at least ten times. The rearrangement joins TRBV12-3 or TRBV12-4 to TRBJ2-1; no reliable D call. Trimming removed 7 bases at V and 10 bases at J, with 17 bases between. The CDR3 spans 13 residues. The CDR3 region has the DNA TGTGCCAGCAACCTAGATGCACAATACGAGCAGTTCTTC. Its protein product is CASNLDAQYEQFF.

This sequence joins TRBV29-1 and TRBJ1-2, with TRBD1 matching 10 bases. CDR1 and CDR2 from the germline V gene are SQVTM and ANQGSEA. The trim removed 8 bases at V and 6 bases at J, leaving 9 bases unmatched. This CDR3 is 13 amino acids long. This CDR3 reads CSQERQGANGYTF. In DNA, the CDR3 is TGCAGCCAAGAAAGACAGGGGGCAAATGGCTACACCTTC.

Points on this clonotype: The junction does not match germline at one end; this may be a read error. CDR3 nucleotide sequence: TGTACCAGTATACCCCGACACAACACCGGGGAGCTGTTTTTT. This encodes CTSIPRHNTGELFF. V gene TRBV19 combines with J gene TRBJ2-2; D is unclear. The germline gives CDR1 LNHDA, CDR2 SQIVND (reference sequence). This CDR3 is 14 amino acids long.